This entry describes one TCR beta chain. The data stem from a study of T cell changes during pregnancy in multiple sclerosis. The CDR3 extends over 15 amino acids. Trimming removed 5 bases from V and 1 base from J, with 11 bases in between. Per the germline V gene, CDR1 is LNHNV and CDR2 is YYDKDF (reference sequence). Profiled with immunoSEQ multiplex PCR; TCRdb holds only in-frame clones, not every one. The sample shows 55,000 or so clones, around 92% of them seen only once. Sequenced material: CD4+ T cells from peripheral blood mononuclear cells, taken after pregnancy. The TCR comes from a female donor with multiple sclerosis, enrolled in a pregnancy study. The rearrangement joins TRBV15 to TRBJ2-2; the D gene is possibly TRBD2 (5 bases). As DNA, the CDR3 is TGTGCCACCAGCGGGATACTAGAGAACACCGGGGAGCTGTTTTTT. Its protein product is CATSGILENTGELFF.